The T cell receptor (beta chain) described here comes from a study of neurological immune-mediated disorders. The germline V and J ends were trimmed by 6 bases and 1 base, with 15 bases remaining between them. From germline, CDR1 is SGHRS and CDR2 YFSETQ. The CDR3 runs 15 residues. TCRdb re-called the 5' RACE reads with MiXCR, one entry per CDR3 protein. The sample records tens of thousands of distinct CDR3 sequences, roughly an eighth being singletons. The sequence derives from a woman aged 45-60 years in good health. V and J are TRBV5-1 and TRBJ2-3, with D perhaps matching TRBD1 (6 bases). Sequencing was done on a sample of PBMCs. The CDR3 DNA reads as TGCGCCAGCATCATAGACTGGACAGGCACAGATACGCAGTATTTT. As protein: CASIIDWTGTDTQYF.